These 13 T cell receptor beta chains share one sample of origin, sequenced in a study of cytomegalovirus exposure and HLA in healthy donors (dated by TCRdb to between 2016 and 2019). Libraries were constructed by the immunoSEQ multiplex PCR assay. For the multiplex PCR, a mixture combining 60 forward primers for TCR Vbeta segments and 13 reverse primers for TCR Jbeta segments was used. The table was pulled from immuneACCESS by TCRdb, which kept in-frame rearrangements only. Such tables lose some clones; where checked, under half of the loss comes from unresolved V genes, and the rest has no known cause. This sample's records show more than 60,000 clones. Together, the top ten hold 15% of the sample. The sample was PBMCs. The receptors here all came from a boy between 10 and 17 years old in good health and CMV-seronegative.

This chain uses TRBV6-5 with TRBJ2-1; TRBD1 matches at 12 bases. V lost 6 bases and J lost 8; bases outside the gene matches: 5. CDR1 MNHEY and CDR2 SVGAGI come from the germline V gene. This CDR3 is built from 14 residues. CDR3 sequence reads: CASREGQGADEQFF. The CDR3, as DNA: TGTGCCAGCAGAGAGGGACAGGGGGCCGATGAGCAGTTCTTC.

CDR3 DNA sequence: TGTGCCAGCAGCCCCCTAGAGTCTCGTACCGGGGAGCTGTTTTTT. Its protein is CASSPLESRTGELFF. V gene TRBV6-6 combines with J gene TRBJ2-2; no reliable D call. The CDR3 contains 15 residues. The germline CDR1 and CDR2 sequences are MNHNY and SVGAGI (reference sequence). V lost 6 bases to trimming and J lost 5 bases, with 16 bases between them.

J is TRBJ2-1 and V is TRBV4-1, with D maybe TRBD2 (6 bases). V lost 0 bases to trimming and J lost 3 bases, with 9 bases between them. Germline-derived CDR1 and CDR2 are MGHRA and YSYEKL. This CDR3 has 15 amino acids. CDR3 region: CASSQDRGIYNEQFF. The CDR3 DNA follows: TGCGCCAGCAGCCAAGATCGCGGGATCTACAATGAGCAGTTCTTC.

The chain carries TRBV6-4 and TRBJ2-7; D is uncertain. The CDR3 has 13 amino acids. Germline CDR1 MRHNA, CDR2 SNTAGT. Trimming stripped 3 bases from V and 6 bases from J, with 12 bases between. The CDR3 loop is CASSESSASEQYF. DNA for the CDR3: TGTGCCAGCAGTGAGTCTTCCGCGAGCGAGCAGTACTTC.

The rearrangement links TRBV18 to TRBJ1-3; 9 nucleotides match TRBD1. The CDR3 runs to 17 residues. The germline V gene encodes CDR1 KGHSH and CDR2 LQKENI. Losses at the gene ends were 4 bases for V and 2 bases for J; bases not matched to a gene: 9. CDR3 nucleotides: TGTGCCAGCTCACACAGGGGGCTTCTTTCCCCTGGAAACACCATATATTTT. Its translation: CASSHRGLLSPGNTIYF.

The rearrangement uses TRBV30 and TRBJ1-5; D remains unclear. Germline V gene lookup returns CDR1 GTSNPN and CDR2 SVGIG (reference sequence). CDR3 size: 13 residues. Trimming removed 7 bases from V and 4 bases from J, with 14 bases in between. CDR3 in DNA: TGTGCCTCCACCGGAGAATGGAATCAGCCCCAGCATTTT. Translating gives CASTGEWNQPQHF.

The chain uses TRBV10-3 and TRBJ1-5; possible D gene TRBD1, 5 bases. Per the germline V gene, CDR1 is ENHRY and CDR2 is SYGVKD. Trimming took off 4 bases at V and 2 bases at J, with 12 bases between the two ends. The CDR3 length is 15 residues. This chain's CDR3 is CAISASPQGNQPQHF. CDR3 coding DNA: TGTGCCATCAGTGCGTCTCCACAGGGCAATCAGCCCCAGCATTTT.

Details on this clone: Other DNA variants within this sample encode the same CDR3. The rearrangement uses TRBV19 and TRBJ1-3; D ambiguous. The CDR3 extends over 13 amino acids. V was cut by 9 bases and J by 0 bases, with 9 bases left in between. Germline V gives CDR1 LNHDA, CDR2 SQIVND (reference sequence). CDR3 amino acids: CASRQFSGNTIYF. CDR3 sequence (DNA): TGTGCCAGCCGACAATTCTCTGGAAACACCATATATTTT.

This chain uses TRBV11-2 with TRBJ2-5; 8 bases map to TRBD2. Germline V gene sequence: CDR1 SGHAT, CDR2 FQNNGV. The CDR3 is made up of 18 amino acids. V lost 3 bases and J lost 3; bases outside the gene matches: 15. As DNA, the CDR3 is TGTGCCAGCAGCTTGAAGACTAGCGTGTATCGGCGGGAAGAGACCCAGTACTTC. Translated: CASSLKTSVYRREETQYF.

V is TRBV5-1 and J is TRBJ2-7; tentatively, D is TRBD1 (5 bases). V was clipped by 0 bases and J by 3 bases, with 7 bases between them. The CDR3 spans 13 residues. Germline-derived CDR1 and CDR2 are SGHRS and YFSETQ. The CDR3 sequence: CASSLGQFYEQYF. In nucleotides, the CDR3 is TGCGCCAGCAGCTTGGGACAGTTCTACGAGCAGTACTTC.

The CDR3 loop is CASSSQETQYF. CDR3 bases: TGTGCCAGCAGCTCTCAAGAGACCCAGTACTTC. The chain recombines TRBV5-6 with TRBJ2-5; D gene ambiguous. V lost 3 bases, J lost 2 bases, and 2 bases lay in between. The CDR3 extends over 11 amino acids. Germline CDR1 SGHDT, CDR2 YYEEEE.

This chain joins TRBV7-9 and TRBJ1-1; 9 bases are a match to TRBD1. The CDR3 is 16 amino acids. Unmatched junction bases numbered 8, after V lost 1 base and J lost 5 bases. The germline CDR1 and CDR2 sequences are SEHNR and FQNEAQ (reference sequence). The CDR3 loop is CASSLGTGAGGTEAFF. DNA for the CDR3: TGTGCCAGCAGCTTAGGGACAGGGGCGGGAGGAACTGAAGCTTTCTTT.

The chain has TRBV15 and TRBJ1-4, with a weak D call TRBD1 (5 bases). CDR1 and CDR2 (germline): LNHNV, YYDKDF (reference sequence). This CDR3 has 16 amino acids. V shed 0 bases and J shed 6 bases, with 14 bases lying between them. In nucleotides, the CDR3 is TGTGCCACCAGCAGAGATGTCGGAGGGGCCCATGAAAAACTGTTTTTT. Translating gives CATSRDVGGAHEKLFF.